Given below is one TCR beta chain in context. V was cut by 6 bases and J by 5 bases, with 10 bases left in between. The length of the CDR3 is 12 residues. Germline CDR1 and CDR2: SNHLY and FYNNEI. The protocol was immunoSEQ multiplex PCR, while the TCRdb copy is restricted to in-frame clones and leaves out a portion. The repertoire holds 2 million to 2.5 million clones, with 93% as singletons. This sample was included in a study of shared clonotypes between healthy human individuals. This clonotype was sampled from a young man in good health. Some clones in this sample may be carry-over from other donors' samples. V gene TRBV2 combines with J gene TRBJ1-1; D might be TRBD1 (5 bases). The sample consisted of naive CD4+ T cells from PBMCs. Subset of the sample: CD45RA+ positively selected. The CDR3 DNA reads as TGTGCCAGCAGCCCCACAGGTACTGAAGCTTTCTTT. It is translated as CASSPTGTEAFF. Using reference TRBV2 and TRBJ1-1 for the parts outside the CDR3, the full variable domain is EPEVTQTPSHQVTQMGQEVILRCVPISNHLYFYWYRQILGQKVEFLVSFYNNEISEKSEIFDDQFSVERPDGSNFTLKIRSTKLEDSAMYFCASSPTGTEAFFGQGTRLTVV.